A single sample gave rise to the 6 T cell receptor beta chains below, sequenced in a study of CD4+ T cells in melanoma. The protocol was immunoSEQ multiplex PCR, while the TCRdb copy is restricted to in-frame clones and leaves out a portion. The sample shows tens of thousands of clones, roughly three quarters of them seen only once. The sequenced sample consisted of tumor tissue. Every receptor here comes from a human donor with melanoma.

This CDR3 reads CASSPSGTGTEAFF. CDR3 DNA: TGTGCCAGCTCACCCTCTGGGACAGGCACTGAAGCTTTCTTT. This rearrangement joins TRBV18 to TRBJ1-1; 8 nucleotides line up with TRBD1. CDR3 length: 14 residues. V trimming: 3 bases; J trimming: 4 bases; junction bases outside the gene matches: 4. Germline CDR1 reads KGHSH; CDR2 reads LQKENI.

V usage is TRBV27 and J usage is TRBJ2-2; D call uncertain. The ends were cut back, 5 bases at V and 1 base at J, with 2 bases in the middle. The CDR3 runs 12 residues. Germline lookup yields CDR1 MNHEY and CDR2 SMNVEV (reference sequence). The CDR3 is CASSRNTGELFF. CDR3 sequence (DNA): TGTGCCAGCAGTAGGAACACCGGGGAGCTGTTTTTT.

The CDR3 loop is CASSLLFGGQETQYF. As DNA, the CDR3 is TGTGCCAGCAGCCTACTTTTCGGGGGCCAAGAGACCCAGTACTTC. This chain uses TRBV7-2 with TRBJ2-5; the D gene is possibly TRBD2 (6 bases). Germline CDR1 is SGHTA and CDR2 is FQGNSA. V lost 5 bases, J lost 1 base, and 14 bases lay in between. The CDR3 spans 15 residues. Filled out from reference TRBV7-2 and TRBJ2-5, the complete variable domain reads GAGVSQSPSNKVTEKGKDVELRCDPISGHTALYWYRQSLGQGLEFLIYFQGNSAPDKSGLPSDRFSAERTGGSVSTLTIQRTQQEDSAVYLCASSLLFGGQETQYFGPGTRLLVL.

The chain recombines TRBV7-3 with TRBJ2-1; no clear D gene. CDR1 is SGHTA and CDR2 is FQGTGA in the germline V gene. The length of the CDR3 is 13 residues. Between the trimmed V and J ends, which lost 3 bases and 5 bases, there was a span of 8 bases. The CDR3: CASSFGPNNEQFF. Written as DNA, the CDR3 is TGTGCCAGCAGCTTCGGACCGAACAATGAGCAGTTCTTC.

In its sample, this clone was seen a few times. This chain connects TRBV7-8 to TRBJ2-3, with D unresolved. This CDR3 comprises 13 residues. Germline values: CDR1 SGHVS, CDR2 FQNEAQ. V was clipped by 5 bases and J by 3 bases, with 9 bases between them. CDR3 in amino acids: CASSQVVTDTQYF. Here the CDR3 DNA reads TGTGCCAGCAGCCAGGTAGTTACAGATACGCAGTATTTT.

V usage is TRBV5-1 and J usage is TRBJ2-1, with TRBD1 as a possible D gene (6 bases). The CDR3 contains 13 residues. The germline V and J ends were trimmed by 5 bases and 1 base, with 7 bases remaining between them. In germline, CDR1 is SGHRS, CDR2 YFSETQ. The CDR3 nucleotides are TGCGCCAGCAGTCAGGGGTCCTACAATGAGCAGTTCTTC. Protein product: CASSQGSYNEQFF.